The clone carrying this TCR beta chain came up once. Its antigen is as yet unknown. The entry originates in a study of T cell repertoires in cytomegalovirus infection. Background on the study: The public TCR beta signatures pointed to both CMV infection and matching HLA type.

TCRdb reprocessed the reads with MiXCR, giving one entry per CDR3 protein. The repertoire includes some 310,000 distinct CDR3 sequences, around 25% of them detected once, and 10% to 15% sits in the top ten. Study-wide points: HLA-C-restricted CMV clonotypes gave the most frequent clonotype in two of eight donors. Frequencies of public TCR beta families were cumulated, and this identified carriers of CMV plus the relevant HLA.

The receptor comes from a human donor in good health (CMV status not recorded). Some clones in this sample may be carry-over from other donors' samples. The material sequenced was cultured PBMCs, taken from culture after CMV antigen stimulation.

The CDR3 bases are TGTGCCAGCAGCTTTTTTAGCCAGGGTGAAAAACTGTTTTTT. Translating gives CASSFFSQGEKLFF. This sequence joins TRBV11-2 and TRBJ1-4, with D perhaps matching TRBD1 (5 bases). Trimming removed 3 bases from V and 7 bases from J, with 12 bases in between. The germline gives CDR1 SGHAT, CDR2 FQNNGV. This CDR3 spans 14 amino acids.